The rows below give T cell receptor beta chains drawn from one sample of a study of human T cells and chemical hapten exposure. TCRdb reprocessed the RACE reads with MiXCR, giving one entry per CDR3 protein. The sample has fewer than 150,000 distinct CDR3 sequences, roughly 12% seen once. Specimen: whole blood, collected in connection with sensitization to the hapten diphenylcyclopropenone (DPC). Every receptor here comes from a woman younger than 30 with alopecia areata. Some clones in this sample may be carry-over from other donors' samples. Each CDR3 is given with its conserved first and last residue. The D gene is left open where the match is weak. Some rows have no size entry. The others give once, few or many, or a class for an expanded clone.

TRBV7-3,14,TRBJ2-2,-,-,TGTGCCAGCAGCTTAACATTGGGTGGCGGGGAGCTGTTTTTT,CASSLTLGGGELFF
TRBV18,17,TRBJ1-1,-,-,TGTGCCAGCTCACCCGCGGGTACACTGGTGGGGGGCACTGAAGCTTTCTTT,CASSPAGTLVGGTEAFF
TRBV7-9,13,TRBJ2-7,-,TRBD1,TGTGCCAGCAGCTCCCGGACAGGGCACGAGCAGTACTTC,CASSSRTGHEQYF
TRBV10-2,10,TRBJ1-1,few,-,TGCGCCAGCGCGAACACTGAAGCTTTCTTT,CASANTEAFF
TRBV7-9,13,TRBJ2-1,-,-,TGTGCCAGCAGCCTAAAGGGAAGGAGTGAGCAGTTCTTC,CASSLKGRSEQFF
TRBV4-3,13,TRBJ1-5,many,TRBD1,TGCGCCAGCAGCCAACGACAGGGTCAGCCCCAGCATTTT,CASSQRQGQPQHF
TRBV7-2,13,TRBJ2-1,-,-,TGTGCCAGCAGCTTAGTTAGGATCAATGAGCAGTTCTTC,CASSLVRINEQFF
TRBV12-3/TRBV12-4,14,TRBJ1-6,few,-,TGTGCCAGCAGCTCCCAGACAGCTAATTCACCCCTCCACTTT,CASSSQTANSPLHF
TRBV18,14,TRBJ1-3,-,-,TGTGCCAGCTCTCTGACAGACTCTGGAAACACCATATATTTT,CASSLTDSGNTIYF
TRBV29-1,17,TRBJ2-6,-,-,TGCAGCGTCTTACTTTACCAAACAGGGACTGGGGCCAACGTCCTGACTTTC,CSVLLYQTGTGANVLTF
TRBV30,16,TRBJ1-4,once,TRBD1,TGTGCCTGGACCCCCGGGACAGGGGCCCGGGCTGAAAAACTGTTTTTT,CAWTPGTGARAEKLFF
TRBV4-2,16,TRBJ2-5,many,TRBD2,TGTGCCAGCAGCCAAGATGGGACTAGCGGGGTCGAGACCCAGTACTTC,CASSQDGTSGVETQYF
TRBV4-1,18,TRBJ2-1,-,-,TGCGCCAGCAGCCAAGACCCTCGTCGACTTCCACCCTCAAATGAGCAGTTCTTC,CASSQDPRRLPPSNEQFF
TRBV9,16,TRBJ2-3,-,-,TGTGCCAGCAGCGCATTTAGCGGGCAGGGGACAGATACGCAGTATTTT,CASSAFSGQGTDTQYF
TRBV7-2,14,TRBJ1-1,few,-,TGTGCCAGCAGCGCTGCTCTGGTAGGAACTGAAGCTTTCTTT,CASSAALVGTEAFF
TRBV7-9,12,TRBJ2-7,many,-,TGTGCCAGCAGCTTGGGGTCCAACGAGCAGTACTTC,CASSLGSNEQYF
TRBV18,13,TRBJ1-4,-,-,TGTGCCAGCTCACCGGGTATAAATGAAAAACTGTTTTTT,CASSPGINEKLFF
TRBV30,13,TRBJ1-2,few,-,TGTGCCTGGAGATCTACAGTATCCTATGGCTACACCTTC,CAWRSTVSYGYTF
TRBV12-3/TRBV12-4,13,TRBJ1-5,-,-,TGTGCCAGCAGTTTAAGCCGCAATCAGCCCCAGCATTTT,CASSLSRNQPQHF
TRBV7-8,16,TRBJ2-1,-,TRBD1,TGTGCCAGCAGCTCCCTGGGACAGGGCTTAAGAAATGAGCAGTTCTTC,CASSSLGQGLRNEQFF
TRBV7-6,16,TRBJ1-4,-,TRBD1,TGTGCCAGCAGCTCCCAAGACCGGGACAGAGTTGAGAAACTGTTTTTT,CASSSQDRDRVEKLFF
TRBV12-3/TRBV12-4,11,TRBJ2-5,many,-,TGTGCCAGCAAGAACGAGGGGACCCAGTACTTC,CASKNEGTQYF
TRBV6-2/TRBV6-3,14,TRBJ1-3,-,-,TGTGCCAGCAGCAACACCTACTCTGGAAACACCATATATTTT,CASSNTYSGNTIYF
TRBV4-1,13,TRBJ2-5,few,-,TGCGCCAGCAGCCAAGTCCTCCCGGAGACCCAGTACTTC,CASSQVLPETQYF
TRBV7-6,17,TRBJ2-5,many,TRBD2,TGTGCCAGCAGCCCACGACTAGCGGGGAGGCCGTCAGAGACCCAGTACTTC,CASSPRLAGRPSETQYF
TRBV5-5,15,TRBJ1-4,-,-,TGTGCCAGCACCCTGTTGCAGGGGTTGAATGAAAAACTGTTTTTT,CASTLLQGLNEKLFF
TRBV6-5,13,TRBJ2-7,few,-,TGTGCCAGCCTTGGTAAGATCCCCTACGAGCAGTACTTC,CASLGKIPYEQYF
TRBV11-2,15,TRBJ1-5,few,-,TGTGCCAGCAGCTTAGATCGCCCGGGTGCTCAGCCCCAGCATTTT,CASSLDRPGAQPQHF
TRBV20-1,22,TRBJ1-5,many,-,TGCAGTGCTATTCCACCCCTGAAGGCAGGGCAGGTTCGGAATATCCGAAATCAGCCCCAGCATTTT,CSAIPPLKAGQVRNIRNQPQHF
TRBV7-9,13,TRBJ1-1,many,-,TGTGCCAGCAGCTCCGTGCAGGGCACTGAAGCTTTCTTT,CASSSVQGTEAFF
TRBV20-1,18,TRBJ2-3,few,TRBD2,TGCAGTGCTAGAGATCTTACGTCGTTGCGGGGGTCTGGCCATACGCAGTATTTT,CSARDLTSLRGSGHTQYF
TRBV30,12,TRBJ1-3,-,-,TGTGCCTGGGGGTCTGGGCGAAACACCATATATTTT,CAWGSGRNTIYF
TRBV18,13,TRBJ1-2,few,-,TGTGCCAGCTCACCACTCGGGTCCAGTGGCTACACCTTC,CASSPLGSSGYTF
TRBV6-2/TRBV6-3,11,TRBJ2-3,-,-,TGTGCCAGCAGTCCCCCGGATACGCAGTATTTT,CASSPPDTQYF
TRBV7-2,15,TRBJ1-2,few,TRBD1,TGTGCCAGCAGCCCGGGACAGGGGATGGGGTATGGCTACACCTTC,CASSPGQGMGYGYTF